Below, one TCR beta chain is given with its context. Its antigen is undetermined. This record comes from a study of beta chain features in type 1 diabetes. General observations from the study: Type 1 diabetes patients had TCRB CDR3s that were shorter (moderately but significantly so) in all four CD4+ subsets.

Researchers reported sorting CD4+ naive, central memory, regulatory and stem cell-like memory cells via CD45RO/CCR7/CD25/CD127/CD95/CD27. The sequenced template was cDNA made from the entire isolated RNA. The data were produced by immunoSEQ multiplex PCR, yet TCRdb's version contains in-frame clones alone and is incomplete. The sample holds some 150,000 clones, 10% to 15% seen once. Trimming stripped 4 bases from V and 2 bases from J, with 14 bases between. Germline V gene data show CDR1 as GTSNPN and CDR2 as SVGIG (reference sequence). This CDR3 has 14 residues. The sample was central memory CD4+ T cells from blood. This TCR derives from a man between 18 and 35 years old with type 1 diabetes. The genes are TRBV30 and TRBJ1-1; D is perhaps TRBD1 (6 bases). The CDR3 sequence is CAWKAGTRNTEAFF. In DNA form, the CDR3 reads TGTGCCTGGAAGGCCGGGACACGAAACACTGAAGCTTTCTTT.